These T cell receptor beta chains were read from a single sample in a study of T cell responses to AZD1222 COVID-19 vaccine. Method: immunoSEQ multiplex PCR; TCRdb's copy keeps in-frame clones and lacks some. The sample includes some 86,000 clones, more than 70% of them seen just once. The sequenced sample was peripheral blood, obtained on day 0 of AZD1222 vaccination. The source of these receptors is an adult in good health. Both conserved end residues are part of each CDR3. The order of the fields is J gene, V gene, CDR3 length, D gene, CDR3 protein. The D gene is left open where the match is weak.

j_call: TRBJ1-1; v_call: TRBV5-6; cdr3_length: 16; d_call: -; cdr3_aa: CASSFEGAGVNTEAFF
j_call: TRBJ1-2; v_call: TRBV6-4; cdr3_length: 14; d_call: TRBD1; cdr3_aa: CASSEGTGRNGYTF
j_call: TRBJ2-5; v_call: TRBV11-3; cdr3_length: 14; d_call: TRBD1; cdr3_aa: CASILTGGRETQYF
j_call: TRBJ2-7; v_call: TRBV27; cdr3_length: 14; d_call: -; cdr3_aa: CASSLFGPSYEQYF
j_call: TRBJ2-5; v_call: TRBV4-2; cdr3_length: 13; d_call: -; cdr3_aa: CASSLDSQETQYF
j_call: TRBJ2-1; v_call: TRBV7-6; cdr3_length: 16; d_call: -; cdr3_aa: CASSLARQASWNEQFF
j_call: TRBJ2-5; v_call: TRBV3-1/TRBV3-2; cdr3_length: 15; d_call: -; cdr3_aa: CASSQDSGSQETQYF
j_call: TRBJ1-4; v_call: TRBV30; cdr3_length: 13; d_call: TRBD1; cdr3_aa: CAWTGQGVEKLFF
j_call: TRBJ1-2; v_call: TRBV5-1; cdr3_length: 13; d_call: -; cdr3_aa: CASSLTTNYGYTF
j_call: TRBJ2-1; v_call: TRBV5-1; cdr3_length: 15; d_call: -; cdr3_aa: CASTQGGTPYNEQFF
j_call: TRBJ1-2; v_call: TRBV6-2/TRBV6-3; cdr3_length: 15; d_call: TRBD1; cdr3_aa: CASSYRTGANYGYTF
j_call: TRBJ2-1; v_call: TRBV3-1/TRBV3-2; cdr3_length: 13; d_call: -; cdr3_aa: CASSRDLYNEQFF
j_call: TRBJ2-7; v_call: TRBV7-6; cdr3_length: 15; d_call: -; cdr3_aa: CASSLRQSSSYEQYF
j_call: TRBJ2-3; v_call: TRBV5-6; cdr3_length: 12; d_call: -; cdr3_aa: CASSSSTDTQYF
j_call: TRBJ1-3; v_call: TRBV5-5; cdr3_length: 15; d_call: -; cdr3_aa: CASSLISGAGNTIYF
j_call: TRBJ1-3; v_call: TRBV4-1; cdr3_length: 14; d_call: -; cdr3_aa: CASSQDRATNTIYF
j_call: TRBJ1-1; v_call: TRBV19; cdr3_length: 16; d_call: -; cdr3_aa: CASSIWGRASNTEAFF
j_call: TRBJ2-7; v_call: TRBV7-9; cdr3_length: 13; d_call: -; cdr3_aa: CASSAGAWDEQYF
j_call: TRBJ1-4; v_call: TRBV5-1; cdr3_length: 15; d_call: -; cdr3_aa: CASSPGGGTNEKLFF
j_call: TRBJ1-4; v_call: TRBV5-1; cdr3_length: 17; d_call: -; cdr3_aa: CASSSRGGVATNEKLFF
j_call: TRBJ2-3; v_call: TRBV3-1/TRBV3-2; cdr3_length: 15; d_call: -; cdr3_aa: CASSRGGTSTDTQYF
j_call: TRBJ1-2; v_call: TRBV12-3/TRBV12-4; cdr3_length: 12; d_call: -; cdr3_aa: CATSGRNYGYTF
j_call: TRBJ2-6; v_call: TRBV15; cdr3_length: 17; d_call: TRBD2; cdr3_aa: CATSRTSGSSGANVLTF
j_call: TRBJ1-5; v_call: TRBV4-2; cdr3_length: 13; d_call: -; cdr3_aa: CASSRTGGQPQHF
j_call: TRBJ2-1; v_call: TRBV27; cdr3_length: 14; d_call: TRBD1; cdr3_aa: CASSSGTGDNEQFF
j_call: TRBJ2-1; v_call: TRBV10-3; cdr3_length: 13; d_call: -; cdr3_aa: CAISEGASSEQFF
j_call: TRBJ1-5; v_call: TRBV30; cdr3_length: 12; d_call: -; cdr3_aa: CAWSVGNQPQHF
j_call: TRBJ2-1; v_call: TRBV4-2; cdr3_length: 15; d_call: -; cdr3_aa: CASSRGELRYNEQFF
j_call: TRBJ1-2; v_call: TRBV5-5; cdr3_length: 14; d_call: -; cdr3_aa: CASRPQATGYGYTF
j_call: TRBJ2-1; v_call: TRBV11-2; cdr3_length: 18; d_call: TRBD2; cdr3_aa: CASSLRLAGGLTYNEQFF
j_call: TRBJ2-7; v_call: TRBV6-6; cdr3_length: 13; d_call: -; cdr3_aa: CASSPNLSSRQYF
j_call: TRBJ2-1; v_call: TRBV29-1; cdr3_length: 14; d_call: -; cdr3_aa: CSVPSPSSYNEQFF
j_call: TRBJ1-1; v_call: TRBV6-5; cdr3_length: 13; d_call: -; cdr3_aa: CASTDGLNTEAFF